Below, 13 T cell receptor beta chains from the same sample are listed, as sequenced in a study of tumor and adjacent non-tumor tissue in lung cancer. The library came from three nested PCR rounds adapted from ARM-PCR protocols. TCRdb re-analysed the multiplex PCR reads in MiXCR, keeping a single row per CDR3 protein. Of 100,000 to 120,000 distinct CDR3 sequences detected, 84% appear once; the ten largest clones hold about 23%. RNA was extracted from bulk tissue without any cell sorting. The sample was lung tumor tissue. The receptors were sampled from a man aged 70 or older with non-small cell lung cancer.

As concerns this clonotype: The missing conserved phenylalanine or tryptophan at the end of this CDR3 makes a read error likely. This sequence joins TRBV11-2 and TRBJ2-7; tentative D call: TRBD1 (6 bases). CDR3 size: 13 residues. Germline loops: CDR1 SGHAT, CDR2 FQNNGV. CDR3 loop: CACSQWTEREQYY. CDR3 DNA sequence: TGTGCCTGCAGCCAATGGACAGAGCGCGAGCAGTACTAC.

This clonotype was detected a few times. The rearrangement links TRBV29-1 to TRBJ2-5; TRBD2 agrees at 10 bases. CDR1 and CDR2 from the germline V gene are SQVTM and ANQGSEA. The CDR3 length is 14 residues. The CDR3 DNA sequence: TGCGGTGTTGGTGGACTAGCGGTGGGAGAGACCCAGTACTTC. Translation gives CGVGGLAVGETQYF.

Notes on this clonotype: In this CDR3 the conserved last residue, phenylalanine or tryptophan, is missing, so a read error is likely. The DNA is left out, because the CDR3 cannot be placed on it with certainty; the CDR3 is given as TCRdb lists it. The J gene is TRBJ2-2, the V gene TRBV29-1; the table calls TRBD1, which could not be checked here. The CDR3 extends over 14 residues, inclusive of both ends. CDR1 and CDR2 (germline): SQVTM, ANQGSEA. This chain's CDR3 is CSVDVSGGTGELFL.

This clonotype has a handful of counts. With a much larger clone just one base away, this may be a read error. Since the CDR3 does not end with the conserved phenylalanine or tryptophan, this likely comes from a read error. The chain links TRBV11-2 to TRBJ1-1, with unresolved D. CDR3 size: 15 residues. The V end lost 5 bases, the J end lost 2 bases, and 15 bases lay between the germline ends. Per germline, CDR1 SGHAT and CDR2 FQNNGV. CDR3 sequence reads: CASSTGPAQNTEAFL. As DNA, the CDR3 is TGTGCCAGCAGCACCGGGCCCGCACAAAACACTGAAGCTTTCTTA.

Comments on this clonotype: The junction differs from germline at one of its ends, possibly a read error. This chain connects TRBV6-1 to TRBJ1-5; D gene ambiguous. CDR3 size: 15 residues. Germline-derived CDR1 and CDR2 are MNHNS and SASEGT. The CDR3 DNA reads TGTGTCAGCAGTGCCCAAAGTGATAGCAATCAGCCCCAGCATTTT. This codes for CVSSAQSDSNQPQHF.

In the case of this clonotype: One junction end disagrees with the germline gene, perhaps due to a read error. The gene calls are TRBV28 and TRBJ2-2; either TRBD1 or TRBD2 may supply D (5 bases each). This CDR3 contains 14 residues. Germline V gives CDR1 MDHEN, CDR2 SYDVKM. The CDR3: CAIRTTGYTGELFF. The CDR3, as DNA: TGTGCCATCAGGACCACAGGATACACCGGGGAGTTGTTTTTT.

Regarding this clonotype: The junction shows a germline mismatch at one end, possibly a read error. This chain's CDR3 is CDSSLLGGEDTQYF. DNA for the CDR3: TGTGACAGCAGCTTACTTGGAGGGGAGGATACGCAGTATTTT. The J gene is TRBJ2-3, the V gene TRBV7-3; maybe TRBD2 (6 bases). This CDR3 spans 14 amino acids. Germline values: CDR1 SGHTA, CDR2 FQGTGA.

V is TRBV6-6 and J is TRBJ1-3; possibly TRBD1 for D (6 bases). The CDR3 contains 15 residues. Trimming cost V 2 bases and J 9 bases, with 17 bases left between them. Germline CDR1 MNHNY, CDR2 SVGAGI (reference sequence). Here the CDR3 DNA reads TGTGCCAGCAGTTACCCAAGAAGGGGACAATCCACCATATATTTT. This sequence encodes CASSYPRRGQSTIYF.

Comment on this clonotype: Mismatch with germline at one junction end may stem from a read error. The rearrangement links TRBV20-1 to TRBJ2-7; D uncertain. The CDR3 covers 12 residues. The germline V gene has CDR1 DFQATT and CDR2 SNEGSKA (reference sequence). The CDR3 DNA is TGCAGTGCCGCAGACGATTCCTACGAGCACTACTTC. Amino acid sequence: CSAADDSYEHYF.

This clonotype was found once. V usage is TRBV5-4 and J usage is TRBJ2-1; tentative D call: TRBD1 (6 bases). The CDR3 sequence is 15 residues long. V was clipped by 2 bases and J by 15 bases, with 24 bases between them. Germline CDR1 is SGHNT and CDR2 is YYREEE (reference sequence). The CDR3 protein is CASSFGGRVGNGLFF. Written as DNA, the CDR3 is TGTGCCAGCAGCTTTGGGGGCAGGGTGGGGAATGGGTTGTTCTTC.

This clonotype was seen only a few times. A much more abundant neighbour one base away suggests this may be a read error. The CDR3 protein is CASRWDREANEQFF. DNA of the CDR3: TGTGCCAGCCGGTGGGACAGGGAGGCCAATGAGCAGTTCTTC. The V and J genes are TRBV14 and TRBJ2-1; 9 nucleotides agree with TRBD1. V was pared by 8 bases and J by 6 bases, with 8 bases of the junction left unmatched. CDR3 size: 14 residues. In germline, CDR1 is SGHDN, CDR2 FVKESK.

About this clonotype itself: This CDR3 fails to terminate in the conserved phenylalanine or tryptophan, so it likely reflects a read error. The rearrangement links TRBV20-1 to TRBJ1-4; D is possibly TRBD1 (5 bases). This CDR3 spans 11 amino acids. Germline lookup yields CDR1 DFQATT and CDR2 SNEGSKA (reference sequence). The DNA of the CDR3 is TGCAGTGCTAGGACAGACGAAATACTGTTTTTG. Residues: CSARTDEILFL.

This chain joins TRBV18 and TRBJ1-5; D ambiguous. V was cut by 6 bases and J by 2 bases, with 11 bases left in between. CDR3 length: 14 residues. The V gene's germline CDR1 is KGHSH and CDR2 LQKENI. The DNA of the CDR3 is TGTGCCAGCTCCCACATGGATGGCAATCAGCCCCAGCATTTT. It codes for CASSHMDGNQPQHF.